This T cell receptor (beta chain) was identified in a study of a mutant IDH1 vaccine in newly diagnosed glioma. About the study: There were 62.5% males and approximately 38% females among treated patients, whose mean age was about 40 years.

The CDR3 totals 15 residues. The germline V gene has CDR1 SNHLY and CDR2 FYNNEI. The V end lost 2 bases, the J end lost 1 base, and 10 bases lay between the germline ends. TCRdb's table, derived via immunoSEQ multiplex PCR, lists solely in-frame clones and lacks some. Of about 27,000 clones listed, around 85% are singletons. This clone is labeled medium-sized. What it binds is not known. The time point denotes: week 5, during vaccination. All doses held 300 ug of mutant IDH1 20-mer peptide, with topical imiquimod. Those who donated had recent WHO grade 3 or 4 IDH1-mutant, ATRX-lost astrocytomas. The chain couples TRBV2 to TRBJ2-3; D unclear. This sequence originates from a man aged 40-49 years with glioma. Some clones in this sample may be carry-over from other donors' samples. This sample comprised PBMCs, obtained from a glioma patient whose treatment included an IDH1 peptide vaccine. This chain's CDR3 is CASSERAWGTDTQYF. CDR3 bases: TGTGCCAGCAGTGAACGGGCCTGGGGCACAGATACGCAGTATTTT.